The 20 T cell receptor beta chains below all came from one sample that was sequenced in a study of T cell responses to AZD1222 COVID-19 vaccine. Measured with immunoSEQ multiplex PCR; TCRdb has only the in-frame clones, and not every one. The sample consists of some 130,000 clones, approximately 86% of them appearing once. This material consisted of peripheral blood, taken on day 0 of AZD1222 vaccination. Every receptor here comes from an adult in good health.

This chain links TRBV24-1 with TRBJ2-5; 7 positions match TRBD2. The CDR3 has 13 amino acids. Germline V gene sequence: CDR1 KGHDR, CDR2 SFDVKD. J gave up 5 bases and V 4 bases, and 3 bases lay outside the gene matches. This chain's CDR3 is CATSEGGRETQYF. CDR3 in DNA: TGTGCCACCAGTGAGGGGGGGAGGGAGACCCAGTACTTC.

CDR3: CASSLYRIRENSPLHF. The CDR3 bases are TGTGCCAGCAGTTTATATCGGATTCGAGAGAATTCACCCCTCCACTTT. This chain connects TRBV28 to TRBJ1-6, with D unresolved. The CDR3 runs to 16 residues. V was shortened by 1 base and J by 7 bases, with 14 bases between the two germline ends. CDR1 is MDHEN, CDR2 SYDVKM, per germline.

V is TRBV10-3 and J is TRBJ2-7, with D perhaps given as TRBD1 or TRBD2 (6 bases each). V lost 4 bases and J 9 bases, leaving 19 bases between the germline ends. Germline V lookup: CDR1 ENHRY, CDR2 SYGVKD. The length of the CDR3 is 14 residues. The CDR3 DNA follows: TGTGCCATCAGTGGCACAAGGGGGGACGGGGGGCAGTACTTC. Its translation: CAISGTRGDGGQYF.

J is TRBJ2-7 and V is TRBV12-3 or TRBV12-4; 7 nucleotides align to TRBD1. The CDR3 extends over 12 amino acids. The V segment lost 8 bases and the J segment 6 bases; nucleotides outside the gene matches: 7. CDR3 sequence: CASSTGTGEQYF. CDR3 DNA sequence: TGTGCCAGCTCGACAGGGACCGGCGAGCAGTACTTC.

The chain links TRBV6-5 to TRBJ1-2; no reliable D call. Germline assignment: CDR1 MNHEY and CDR2 SVGAGI. The length of the CDR3 is 14 residues. Trimming removed 8 bases at V and 1 base at J, with 14 bases between. CDR3 sequence reads: CASASYSDNYGYTF. In DNA, the CDR3 is TGTGCCAGCGCCTCTTACTCCGATAACTATGGCTACACCTTC.

The gene calls are TRBV18 and TRBJ1-1; D is uncertain. V lost 4 bases, J lost 0 bases, and 18 bases lay in between. The CDR3 spans 17 residues. In germline, CDR1 is KGHSH, CDR2 LQKENI. The CDR3 here is CASSLMIATAMNTEAFF. The CDR3 DNA is TGTGCCAGCTCACTCATGATCGCTACGGCGATGAACACTGAAGCTTTCTTT.

The V call is TRBV14, the J call TRBJ1-4; D remains ambiguous. CDR3 length: 17 residues. V lost 1 base and J 0 bases, leaving 12 bases between the germline ends. The germline gives CDR1 SGHDN, CDR2 FVKESK. The CDR3 sequence is CASSQGYYYSTNEKLFF. The CDR3 coding sequence is TGTGCCAGCAGCCAAGGGTACTATTATTCAACTAATGAAAAACTGTTTTTT. The full variable domain, its missing parts supplied by reference TRBV14 and TRBJ1-4, is EAGVTQFPSHSVIEKGQTVTLRCDPISGHDNLYWYRRVMGKEIKFLLHFVKESKQDESGMPNNRFLAERTGGTYSTLKVQPAELEDSGVYFCASSQGYYYSTNEKLFFGSGTQLSVL.

The V call is TRBV3-1 (or the pseudogene TRBV3-2), the J call TRBJ2-5; 15 bases map to TRBD2. Trimming took 4 bases from V and 4 from J; bases not matched to a gene: 7. CDR1 LGHDT and CDR2 YNNKEL come from the germline V gene (reference sequence). The CDR3 contains 17 residues. CDR3 DNA: TGTGCCAGCAGCCCACGGACTAGCGGGGGGGAGAGAGAGACCCAGTACTTC. This sequence encodes CASSPRTSGGERETQYF.

V and J are TRBV7-3 and TRBJ2-1; TRBD2 matches at 7 bases. The CDR3 has 14 amino acids. The V gene end was trimmed by 1 base and the J gene end by 7 bases; junction bases not matched to a gene: 4. CDR1 and CDR2 (germline): SGHTA, FQGTGA. The CDR3 is CASSLIGGKNEQFF. The CDR3 DNA follows: TGTGCCAGCAGCTTAATCGGGGGGAAGAATGAGCAGTTCTTC.

J is TRBJ1-5 and V is TRBV7-9; TRBD1 matches at 10 bases. Trimming removed 1 base from V and 6 bases from J; junction bases left unmatched: 6. Germline V gene lookup returns CDR1 SEHNR and CDR2 FQNEAQ (reference sequence). CDR3 length equals 16 residues. CDR3 region: CASSLVGTGDGQPQHF. In DNA form, the CDR3 reads TGTGCCAGCAGCTTAGTGGGGACAGGGGACGGTCAGCCCCAGCATTTT. Drawing the rest from reference TRBV7-9 and TRBJ1-5, the complete variable domain is DTGVSQNPRHKITKRGQNVTFRCDPISEHNRLYWYRQTLGQGPEFLTYFQNEAQLEKSRLLSDRFSAERPKGSFSTLEIQRTEQGDSAMYLCASSLVGTGDGQPQHFGDGTRLSIL.

This chain connects TRBV7-2 to TRBJ2-5; D not certain. This CDR3 region has 15 residues. V lost 5 bases and J 0 bases, leaving 13 bases between the germline ends. Germline V gene data show CDR1 as SGHTA and CDR2 as FQGNSA. As DNA, the CDR3 is TGTGCCAGCAGCCGCAAGGGCCAGTACCAAGAGACCCAGTACTTC. As protein: CASSRKGQYQETQYF.

The chain uses TRBV5-8 and TRBJ2-7, with D possibly matching TRBD2 (5 bases). CDR3 length: 12 residues. Germline CDR1 and CDR2: SGHTS and YDEGEE. V dropped 5 bases and J dropped 5 bases, with 11 bases sitting between them. The DNA for the CDR3 is TGTGCCAGCAGTCGGACCGGGAACGAGCAGTACTTC. Protein: CASSRTGNEQYF.

This chain uses TRBV6-5 with TRBJ2-5, with a possible D match to TRBD1 (8 bases). This CDR3 is built from 14 residues. Trimming shortened V by 7 bases and J by 4 bases, and 16 bases separated the two germline ends. Germline loops: CDR1 MNHEY, CDR2 SVGAGI. CDR3 in amino acids: CASTRTGRVETQYF. The CDR3 DNA reads as TGTGCCAGCACCAGGACAGGGAGGGTAGAGACCCAGTACTTC.

The table lists this clone with a few counts. The chain is built from TRBV5-4 and TRBJ1-1, with 7 bases aligning to TRBD1. The CDR3 extends over 15 amino acids. The J segment lost 1 base and the V segment lost 2 bases, leaving 5 bases of the junction unmatched. In germline, CDR1 is SGHNT, CDR2 YYREEE (reference sequence). The CDR3 nucleotides read TGTGCCAGCAGCTTACAGGGGCGAAGGAACACTGAAGCTTTCTTT. It encodes CASSLQGRRNTEAFF.

The chain uses TRBV6-5 and TRBJ1-1; a weak D match, TRBD1 (5 bases). V was clipped by 2 bases and J by 4 bases, with 14 bases between them. This CDR3 is built from 15 residues. Germline loops: CDR1 MNHEY, CDR2 SVGAGI. CDR3 loop: CASSYGGAGGTEAFF. For the CDR3, the DNA is TGTGCCAGCAGTTACGGTGGGGCCGGAGGCACTGAAGCTTTCTTT.

This clone is a singleton in its sample. The chain uses TRBV5-1 and TRBJ1-5; the match to TRBD1 covers 8 bases. V dropped 0 bases and J dropped 1; count of bases not matched to a gene: 6. This CDR3 contains 17 residues. Germline CDR1 SGHRS, CDR2 YFSETQ. CDR3 coding DNA: TGCGCCAGCAGCTTGGTACCGACAGGGGAGAGCAATCAGCCCCAGCATTTT. It specifies CASSLVPTGESNQPQHF.

The rearrangement links TRBV18 to TRBJ2-5, with TRBD2 as a possible D gene (6 bases). The CDR3 length is 16 residues. V was cut by 6 bases and J by 1 base, with 18 bases left in between. Germline CDR1 KGHSH, CDR2 LQKENI. The CDR3 loop reads CASSLMVGGLQETQYF. CDR3 sequence (DNA): TGTGCCAGCTCCCTAATGGTCGGGGGACTCCAAGAGACCCAGTACTTC. The variable domain in full, with the rest retrieved from reference TRBV18 and TRBJ2-5, is NAGVMQNPRHLVRRRGQEARLRCSPMKGHSHVYWYRQLPEEGLKFMVYLQKENIIDESGMPKERFSAEFPKEGPSILRIQQVVRGDSAAYFCASSLMVGGLQETQYFGPGTRLLVL.

To note about this clone: This specimen includes other DNA sequences encoding the same CDR3. CDR3: CASSLSSGAYNEQFF. The CDR3 DNA reads as TGTGCCAGCAGCTTAAGTAGCGGGGCGTACAATGAGCAGTTCTTC. This chain uses TRBV7-2 with TRBJ2-1, with 8 bases lining up with TRBD2. Trimming at V came to 2 bases and at J to 4 bases, leaving 4 bases not matched to a gene. The CDR3 loop spans 15 amino acids. The germline V gene has CDR1 SGHTA and CDR2 FQGNSA.

The chain joins TRBV5-1 to TRBJ2-5; D tentatively fits TRBD1 or TRBD2 (5 bases each). The germline V and J ends were trimmed by 3 bases and 3 bases, with 12 bases remaining between them. The germline CDR1 and CDR2 sequences are SGHRS and YFSETQ. This CDR3 contains 14 residues. The CDR3 loop reads CASSSGTLKETQYF. DNA of the CDR3: TGCGCCAGCAGCTCCGGGACCCTAAAAGAGACCCAGTACTTC.

The chain couples TRBV6-5 to TRBJ2-7, with D unresolved. The length of the CDR3 is 16 residues. Germline CDR1 MNHEY, CDR2 SVGAGI. Trimming took off 0 bases at V and 3 bases at J, with 15 bases between the two ends. CDR3 sequence (DNA): TGTGCCAGCAGTTACTCGACCGGATCGGGTTTCTACGAGCAGTACTTC. Translation gives CASSYSTGSGFYEQYF.